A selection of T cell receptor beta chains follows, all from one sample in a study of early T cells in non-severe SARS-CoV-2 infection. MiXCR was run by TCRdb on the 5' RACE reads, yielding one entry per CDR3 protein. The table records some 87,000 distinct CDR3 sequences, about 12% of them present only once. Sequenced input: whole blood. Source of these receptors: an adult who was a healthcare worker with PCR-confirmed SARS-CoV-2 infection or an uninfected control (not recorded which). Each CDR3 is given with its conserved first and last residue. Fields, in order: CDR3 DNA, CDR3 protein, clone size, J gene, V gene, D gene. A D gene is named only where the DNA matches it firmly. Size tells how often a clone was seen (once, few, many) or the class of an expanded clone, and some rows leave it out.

CDR3 DNA: TGCAGCGTTGAAGATCTTCGGGGGGACGAGCAGTACTTC
CDR3 protein: CSVEDLRGDEQYF
clone size: many
J gene: TRBJ2-7
V gene: TRBV29-1
D gene: TRBD2

CDR3 DNA: TGCAGCGTTGGCAGGGCCAACACCGGGGAGCTGTTTTTT
CDR3 protein: CSVGRANTGELFF
clone size: many
J gene: TRBJ2-2
V gene: TRBV29-1
D gene: -

CDR3 DNA: TGTGCCAGCAGCGTGACTAGAGCGAGGGATACGCAGTATTTT
CDR3 protein: CASSVTRARDTQYF
clone size: -
J gene: TRBJ2-3
V gene: TRBV9
D gene: -

CDR3 DNA: TGTGCCAGCAGCCGCCCACAATCACCCCTCCACTTT
CDR3 protein: CASSRPQSPLHF
clone size: -
J gene: TRBJ1-6
V gene: TRBV27
D gene: -

CDR3 DNA: TGCAGCGTCGTTTTGGGTACGACAGGGAGCGGCTACACCTTC
CDR3 protein: CSVVLGTTGSGYTF
clone size: many
J gene: TRBJ1-2
V gene: TRBV29-1
D gene: TRBD1

CDR3 DNA: TGTGCCAGCAGCCCTAGGACAGGCACTGAAGCTTTCTTT
CDR3 protein: CASSPRTGTEAFF
clone size: many
J gene: TRBJ1-1
V gene: TRBV7-9
D gene: TRBD1

CDR3 DNA: TGCAGCGCCCACACAGATACGCAGTATTTT
CDR3 protein: CSAHTDTQYF
clone size: few
J gene: TRBJ2-3
V gene: TRBV29-1
D gene: -

CDR3 DNA: TGTGCCAGCAGTTTCCAGGGGAATCAGCCCCAGCATTTT
CDR3 protein: CASSFQGNQPQHF
clone size: many
J gene: TRBJ1-5
V gene: TRBV12-3/TRBV12-4
D gene: -

CDR3 DNA: TGCAGTGCTAGAGTGGGTATAGGGGCAGGGGGCGGAGAGCAGTACTTC
CDR3 protein: CSARVGIGAGGGEQYF
clone size: many
J gene: TRBJ2-7
V gene: TRBV20-1
D gene: TRBD1

CDR3 DNA: TGTGCCTCGGGGGAGGGGCTGGGCTATGGCTACACCTTC
CDR3 protein: CASGEGLGYGYTF
clone size: -
J gene: TRBJ1-2
V gene: TRBV28
D gene: -

CDR3 DNA: TGTGCTAGTGGTTTTAGCGATCCCTATAATTCACCCCTCCACTTT
CDR3 protein: CASGFSDPYNSPLHF
clone size: -
J gene: TRBJ1-6
V gene: TRBV12-5
D gene: -

CDR3 DNA: TGTGCCAGCAGGGAGACAGGGACCCTGAACACTGAAGCTTTCTTT
CDR3 protein: CASRETGTLNTEAFF
clone size: -
J gene: TRBJ1-1
V gene: TRBV2
D gene: TRBD1

CDR3 DNA: TGTGCCAGCAGTTTCTCCGGGACTCGGAACACCGGGGAGCTGTTTTTT
CDR3 protein: CASSFSGTRNTGELFF
clone size: few
J gene: TRBJ2-2
V gene: TRBV6-6
D gene: -

CDR3 DNA: TGTGCCAGTAGTCCCTCGAGTAGCGGGAGAGAGAATGAGCAGTTCTTC
CDR3 protein: CASSPSSSGRENEQFF
clone size: few
J gene: TRBJ2-1
V gene: TRBV19
D gene: TRBD2

CDR3 DNA: TGCGCCAGCAGCCCCACAGGATACCAAGAGACCCAGTACTTC
CDR3 protein: CASSPTGYQETQYF
clone size: many
J gene: TRBJ2-5
V gene: TRBV4-1
D gene: -

CDR3 DNA: TGTGCCAGCAGCTTAAGGGGACAGAGTAGCAATCAGCCCCAGCATTTT
CDR3 protein: CASSLRGQSSNQPQHF
clone size: many
J gene: TRBJ1-5
V gene: TRBV7-2
D gene: TRBD1

CDR3 DNA: TGCAGCGCCGGAAATGAAAAACTGTTTTTT
CDR3 protein: CSAGNEKLFF
clone size: few
J gene: TRBJ1-4
V gene: TRBV29-1
D gene: -

CDR3 DNA: TGTGCCAGCGAATTTGGGACAACCTACAATGAGCAGTTCTTC
CDR3 protein: CASEFGTTYNEQFF
clone size: many
J gene: TRBJ2-1
V gene: TRBV25-1
D gene: -

CDR3 DNA: TGTGCCAGCAGCCCAATGACAGGGGCTGGGGCCAACGTCCTGACTTTC
CDR3 protein: CASSPMTGAGANVLTF
clone size: -
J gene: TRBJ2-6
V gene: TRBV7-9
D gene: TRBD1

CDR3 DNA: TGCGCCAGCAGCCAAAAAGCCGGGGAGCTGTTTTTT
CDR3 protein: CASSQKAGELFF
clone size: many
J gene: TRBJ2-2
V gene: TRBV4-1
D gene: -

CDR3 DNA: TGTGCCACGATCTCGGGACCTTTAAATTCACCCCTCCACTTT
CDR3 protein: CATISGPLNSPLHF
clone size: -
J gene: TRBJ1-6
V gene: TRBV6-6
D gene: -

CDR3 DNA: TGTGCCAGCAGGGAGCGGGGGACAGATACGCAGTATTTT
CDR3 protein: CASRERGTDTQYF
clone size: -
J gene: TRBJ2-3
V gene: TRBV3-1
D gene: TRBD2

CDR3 DNA: TGTGCCAGCAGTGGCTCAGGGTACCCTGAAGCTTTCTTT
CDR3 protein: CASSGSGYPEAFF
clone size: few
J gene: TRBJ1-1
V gene: TRBV6-4
D gene: -

CDR3 DNA: TGTGCCAGCAGTTTAGGAAAGTCACCAACCTACGAGCAGTACTTC
CDR3 protein: CASSLGKSPTYEQYF
clone size: many
J gene: TRBJ2-7
V gene: TRBV27
D gene: -

CDR3 DNA: TGTGCCTGGACGGGAGTCAGCTCCTACAATGAGCAGTTCTTC
CDR3 protein: CAWTGVSSYNEQFF
clone size: -
J gene: TRBJ2-1
V gene: TRBV30
D gene: -

CDR3 DNA: TGTGCCAGCAGCCCCCGGACTAGCGGACTGGTGGATGAGCAGTTCTTC
CDR3 protein: CASSPRTSGLVDEQFF
clone size: many
J gene: TRBJ2-1
V gene: TRBV3-1
D gene: TRBD2

CDR3 DNA: TGCAGTGCGCCCAATAGACAGGTGATGAACACTGAAGCTTTCTTT
CDR3 protein: CSAPNRQVMNTEAFF
clone size: -
J gene: TRBJ1-1
V gene: TRBV20-1
D gene: -

CDR3 DNA: TGTGCCAGCAGCGTAGCCGCCGAACACTTCTCTGGAAACACCATATATTTT
CDR3 protein: CASSVAAEHFSGNTIYF
clone size: -
J gene: TRBJ1-3
V gene: TRBV9
D gene: -

CDR3 DNA: TGTGTCAGCAGCCTCCGGGAGGGCTGGTCACGCGAGCAGTACTTC
CDR3 protein: CVSSLREGWSREQYF
clone size: -
J gene: TRBJ2-7
V gene: TRBV27
D gene: TRBD2

CDR3 DNA: TGTGCCAGTAGTGCGCACATGGGGGGCGGAGATGAAAAACTGTTTTTT
CDR3 protein: CASSAHMGGGDEKLFF
clone size: -
J gene: TRBJ1-4
V gene: TRBV19
D gene: -

CDR3 DNA: TGCGCCAGCAGTGAGTCGGGCCGATCCTACGAGCAGTACTTC
CDR3 protein: CASSESGRSYEQYF
clone size: few
J gene: TRBJ2-7
V gene: TRBV10-2
D gene: -

CDR3 DNA: TGCAGTGCTAGCGGGGCTAATTCACCCCTCCACTTT
CDR3 protein: CSASGANSPLHF
clone size: many
J gene: TRBJ1-6
V gene: TRBV20-1
D gene: -

CDR3 DNA: TGCAGTGCTAGCGTAACTAGCGGGGGCCCTGGGAATGAGCAGTTCTTC
CDR3 protein: CSASVTSGGPGNEQFF
clone size: many
J gene: TRBJ2-1
V gene: TRBV20-1
D gene: TRBD2

CDR3 DNA: TGCGCCAGCAGCCCAACGGGACAGACATACAATGAGCAGTTCTTC
CDR3 protein: CASSPTGQTYNEQFF
clone size: many
J gene: TRBJ2-1
V gene: TRBV4-1
D gene: TRBD1

CDR3 DNA: TGTGCCAGCAGCTCCCCGGACAGGAAGAACTATGGCTACACCTTC
CDR3 protein: CASSSPDRKNYGYTF
clone size: -
J gene: TRBJ1-2
V gene: TRBV11-2
D gene: TRBD1

CDR3 DNA: TGTGCCTGGACGCCGCTCGCGGGAGTCGGGGAGCTGTTTTTT
CDR3 protein: CAWTPLAGVGELFF
clone size: once
J gene: TRBJ2-2
V gene: TRBV30
D gene: TRBD2

CDR3 DNA: TGTGCCAGCAGTTTGGAGCTTAGTGGCTACACCTTC
CDR3 protein: CASSLELSGYTF
clone size: many
J gene: TRBJ1-2
V gene: TRBV12-3/TRBV12-4
D gene: -

CDR3 DNA: TGTGCCAGCAGCTCCGGGACTTTCCGCTACAATGAGCAGTTCTTC
CDR3 protein: CASSSGTFRYNEQFF
clone size: few
J gene: TRBJ2-1
V gene: TRBV5-6
D gene: -

CDR3 DNA: TGTGCCAGTAGTGTGCTAACCGGGACTACCAACAATGAGCAGTTCTTC
CDR3 protein: CASSVLTGTTNNEQFF
clone size: few
J gene: TRBJ2-1
V gene: TRBV19
D gene: TRBD2

CDR3 DNA: TGTGCCAGCAGCCCGGACCCCAGTACCGGGGAGCTGTTTTTT
CDR3 protein: CASSPDPSTGELFF
clone size: -
J gene: TRBJ2-2
V gene: TRBV11-3
D gene: -

CDR3 DNA: TGTGCCAGCAGCTTTACTAGCGGGGGGGGTACGCAGTATTTT
CDR3 protein: CASSFTSGGGTQYF
clone size: few
J gene: TRBJ2-3
V gene: TRBV7-6
D gene: TRBD2

CDR3 DNA: TGTGCCAGCAGTTACGGGCAGAAAGAGACCCAGTACTTC
CDR3 protein: CASSYGQKETQYF
clone size: -
J gene: TRBJ2-5
V gene: TRBV6-6
D gene: -

CDR3 DNA: TGTGCCAGCAGCCCCCGGGACACAACCTACGAGCAGTACTTC
CDR3 protein: CASSPRDTTYEQYF
clone size: many
J gene: TRBJ2-7
V gene: TRBV14
D gene: -

CDR3 DNA: TGCGCCAGCAGCTTGGCCCCTAGCGGGGGGGCTTACGAGCAGTACTTC
CDR3 protein: CASSLAPSGGAYEQYF
clone size: -
J gene: TRBJ2-7
V gene: TRBV5-1
D gene: TRBD2

CDR3 DNA: TGTGCCAGCAGTTTAGCGCTTAGGGGCACCTACGAGCAGTACTTC
CDR3 protein: CASSLALRGTYEQYF
clone size: -
J gene: TRBJ2-7
V gene: TRBV12-3/TRBV12-4
D gene: -

CDR3 DNA: TGTGCCAGCAGTACCGACAAGGGAGCCCCGAGGTACGAGCAGTACTTC
CDR3 protein: CASSTDKGAPRYEQYF
clone size: -
J gene: TRBJ2-7
V gene: TRBV6-5
D gene: -

CDR3 DNA: TGTGCCAGCAGGGGGACTAGCGGGGTGGAGACCCAGTACTTC
CDR3 protein: CASRGTSGVETQYF
clone size: -
J gene: TRBJ2-5
V gene: TRBV6-5
D gene: TRBD2

CDR3 DNA: TGTGCCAGCAGCCAGGGACTGACCGGGGCCAACGTCCTGACTTTC
CDR3 protein: CASSQGLTGANVLTF
clone size: many
J gene: TRBJ2-6
V gene: TRBV5-5
D gene: -

CDR3 DNA: TGTGCCAGCAGTTCAGGACAGGTGACTGTTTACGAGCAGTACTTC
CDR3 protein: CASSSGQVTVYEQYF
clone size: -
J gene: TRBJ2-7
V gene: TRBV28
D gene: TRBD1

CDR3 DNA: TGTGCCAGCAGCCAAGGAGGCAGGGCCACAGATACGCAGTATTTT
CDR3 protein: CASSQGGRATDTQYF
clone size: many
J gene: TRBJ2-3
V gene: TRBV3-1
D gene: -

CDR3 DNA: TGCAGTGCTTCCCAGGGGGGGTATAACACCGGGGAGCTGTTTTTT
CDR3 protein: CSASQGGYNTGELFF
clone size: -
J gene: TRBJ2-2
V gene: TRBV20-1
D gene: -